This is a list of T cell receptor beta chains from one sample in a study of blood T cell repertoires in COVID-19. This table comes from immunoSEQ multiplex PCR, and its TCRdb copy is limited to in-frame clones, with some not included. This sample yields about 120,000 clones, of which roughly 78% are seen a single time; 16% belongs to the top ten. Sequences were obtained from peripheral blood. All receptors derive from a man aged 60-69 years with active or convalescent COVID-19. Each CDR3 is given with its conserved first and last residue. D genes are given only for firm matches. Clone size, where shown, is once, few, many, or a class for clones that have expanded.

-	-	TRBV27	TRBJ2-6	TGTGCCAGCAGTTTGCTCACAGGGTCTGGGGCCAACGTCCTGACTTTC	CASSLLTGSGANVLTF
TRBD2	-	TRBV7-2	TRBJ2-1	TGTGCCAGCAGCTTTTCGGACGGGGGGAATGAGCAGTTCTTC	CASSFSDGGNEQFF
TRBD2	-	TRBV7-2	TRBJ2-1	TGTGCCAGCAGCTTACGGGAGGGCCCCCGTGAGCAGTTCTTC	CASSLREGPREQFF
-	-	TRBV11-3	TRBJ2-2	TGTGCCAGCAGCTCCGGAGGGATTGGGGACACCGGGGAGCTGTTTTTT	CASSSGGIGDTGELFF
-	-	TRBV29-1	TRBJ2-1	TGCAGCGACACGGCCGGGCCCCGGGGAAATGAGCAGTTCTTC	CSDTAGPRGNEQFF
-	few	TRBV25-1	TRBJ1-5	TGTGCCAGCAGTGCCCAGGGTGGGAACAATCAGCCCCAGCATTTT	CASSAQGGNNQPQHF
-	-	TRBV20-1	TRBJ2-1	TGCAGTGCTAGTAGGGGAGGGGGAGAGAAAGATGAGCAGTTCTTC	CSASRGGGEKDEQFF
-	few	TRBV4-3	TRBJ1-2	TGCGCCAGCAGCCCTGCCCGTGGGCCAGCCCAGAGAATGAGCTACACCTTC	CASSPARGPAQRMSYTF
-	once	TRBV4-3	TRBJ2-7	TGCGCCAGCAGCCATCTAAGACAGAACCTCTACGAGCAGTACTTC	CASSHLRQNLYEQYF
TRBD2	once	TRBV28	TRBJ2-1	TGTGCCAGCAGTTGGACTAGCGGACACAATGAGCAGTTCTTC	CASSWTSGHNEQFF
TRBD2	-	TRBV25-1	TRBJ2-7	TGTGCCAGCAGCGATCTAGCGGGAGGAAGTGAGCAGTACTTC	CASSDLAGGSEQYF
-	-	TRBV14	TRBJ2-7	TGTGCCAGCAGCCGGGACAATTCCTACGAGCAGTACTTC	CASSRDNSYEQYF
-	-	TRBV6-6	TRBJ1-1	TGTGCCAGCAGTTACCCGTCGGACAGCAACACTCGTGCTTTCTTT	CASSYPSDSNTRAFF
-	-	TRBV6-2/TRBV6-3	TRBJ1-1	TGTGCCAGCAGTTCCGGCAAAACAGTGAACACTGAAGCTTTCTTT	CASSSGKTVNTEAFF
-	-	TRBV15	TRBJ1-4	TGTGCCACCAAGAGAGGTGATGGGGCGACTAATGAAAAACTGTTTTTT	CATKRGDGATNEKLFF
-	-	TRBV6-1	TRBJ2-5	TGTGCCAGCAGTGAAGCGACAGGACGTCCGGAGACCCAGTACTTC	CASSEATGRPETQYF
TRBD1	-	TRBV7-8	TRBJ1-3	TGTGCCAGCACCCTTAACCCAGGGGGCGGAAACACCATATATTTT	CASTLNPGGGNTIYF
TRBD2	-	TRBV7-9	TRBJ2-1	TGTGCCAGCAGCAAAGGGAATAGCGGGGTTGAGCAGTTCTTC	CASSKGNSGVEQFF
TRBD2	-	TRBV3-1/TRBV3-2	TRBJ2-3	TGTGCCAGCAGCCAAGCCGGGGGAGCGGGAGCGGCAGATACGCAGTATTTT	CASSQAGGAGAADTQYF
-	-	TRBV7-9	TRBJ1-1	TGTGCCAGCACCCCGACAGGTTCCGAAGGGGGCACTGAAGCTTTCTTT	CASTPTGSEGGTEAFF
TRBD1	-	TRBV20-1	TRBJ2-2	TGCAGTGCTAGTCGTCTTCGGACAGGGAGGACCGGGGAGCTGTTTTTT	CSASRLRTGRTGELFF
-	once	TRBV24-1	TRBJ2-1	TGTGCCACCAGTGAGGGCCGGACAGAAGACAATGAGCAGTTCTTC	CATSEGRTEDNEQFF
TRBD2	-	TRBV5-4	TRBJ2-7	TGTGCCAGCAGCTTAGCGAGCGGGAGGGCCTACGAGCAGTACTTC	CASSLASGRAYEQYF
-	-	TRBV29-1	TRBJ2-7	TGCAGCGTTGGACAACTAGGGTCCTACGAGCAGTACTTC	CSVGQLGSYEQYF
-	-	TRBV3-1/TRBV3-2	TRBJ2-7	TGTGCCAGCAGCGAAAGGGGTCCCAGGATCTTC	CASSERGPRIF
-	-	TRBV9	TRBJ1-1	TGTGCCAGCAGCCCGGGACATTTGTCTGAAGCTTTCTTT	CASSPGHLSEAFF
-	once	TRBV4-1	TRBJ2-7	TGCGCTACTTCGCGGGGATCCCCCCGAGACGAGCAGTACTTC	CATSRGSPRDEQYF
-	-	TRBV4-3	TRBJ1-2	TGCGCCAGCAGCCAAGATCTATCGACTGCCTATGGCTACACCTTC	CASSQDLSTAYGYTF
-	-	TRBV5-1	TRBJ2-5	TGCGCCAGCAGCGTGGTCAACCAAGAGACCCAGTACTTC	CASSVVNQETQYF
-	-	TRBV4-1	TRBJ2-1	TGCGCCAGCAGCCGACTTGCGGCAGGGGCGGGCAATGAGCAGTTCTTC	CASSRLAAGAGNEQFF
TRBD1	-	TRBV5-4	TRBJ2-4	TGTGCCAGCAGCTTGGGGGACAGGGTAGCCAAAAACATTCAGTACTTC	CASSLGDRVAKNIQYF